These T cell receptor beta chains were read from a single sample in a study of blood T cells in healthy people across ages. TCRdb itself ran the 5' RACE reads through MiXCR, one entry per CDR3 protein. The sample includes 920,000 or so distinct CDR3 sequences, under 55% of them seen just once. The sample comprised blood. The receptor set was obtained from a woman aged 55-69 years in good health. Both conserved end residues are part of each CDR3. The order of the fields is V gene, J gene, D gene, clone size, CDR3 DNA, CDR3 protein. D genes are given only for firm matches. Where a row states a size, it is once, few, many or the class of an expanded clone; other rows omit it.

V: TRBV27; J: TRBJ2-7; D: .; size: .; DNA: TGTGCCAGCAGTCCCCTTAGTTCCAGCCTTGTTGGTGAGCAGTACTTC; CDR3: CASSPLSSSLVGEQYF
V: TRBV6-5; J: TRBJ2-7; D: TRBD2; size: .; DNA: TGTGCCAGCAGTTCCCGTTCGTCTCTAGCGGGATCCCCGAATGAGCAGTACTTC; CDR3: CASSSRSSLAGSPNEQYF
V: TRBV6-5; J: TRBJ2-1; D: TRBD1; size: .; DNA: TGTGCCAGCAGTTACACAGGGGGAATCGCCTACAATGAGCAGTTCTTC; CDR3: CASSYTGGIAYNEQFF
V: TRBV5-1; J: TRBJ2-5; D: .; size: .; DNA: TGCGCCAGCAGCTTGCGAGGGTTCCAAGAGACCCAGTACTTC; CDR3: CASSLRGFQETQYF
V: TRBV20-1; J: TRBJ2-7; D: .; size: .; DNA: TGCAGTGCCAAGAGACAGTCATCCGATGGGGCGCCCCAGTACTTC; CDR3: CSAKRQSSDGAPQYF
V: TRBV7-2; J: TRBJ2-5; D: .; size: .; DNA: TGTGCCAGCAGCTTAGACGGTAGGGGGGAGGAGACCCAGTACTTC; CDR3: CASSLDGRGEETQYF
V: TRBV4-2; J: TRBJ2-1; D: TRBD2; size: .; DNA: TGTGCCAGCAGCCAAGATTTAGCGGGGGAGGCCTACAATGAGCAGTTCTTC; CDR3: CASSQDLAGEAYNEQFF
V: TRBV7-9; J: TRBJ1-1; D: .; size: few; DNA: TGTGCCAGCAGCTTAGCAATGGGGGATTACACTGAAGCTTTCTTT; CDR3: CASSLAMGDYTEAFF
V: TRBV27; J: TRBJ2-7; D: .; size: few; DNA: TGTGCCAGCAGTTTTGTGGGTTTGGGGGACCAAAGTTACGAGCAGTACTTC; CDR3: CASSFVGLGDQSYEQYF
V: TRBV7-9; J: TRBJ2-5; D: TRBD2; size: .; DNA: TGTGCCAGCAGATTTAGCGGGAGCGGGGAGACCCAGTACTTC; CDR3: CASRFSGSGETQYF
V: TRBV20-1; J: TRBJ1-5; D: TRBD1; size: .; DNA: TGCAGTGCCAAAGGGACAGGGAGCAATCAGCCCCAGCATTTT; CDR3: CSAKGTGSNQPQHF
V: TRBV7-2; J: TRBJ2-1; D: .; size: .; DNA: TGTGCCAGCAGCCCGACGGAAAATGAGCAGTTCTTC; CDR3: CASSPTENEQFF
V: TRBV20-1; J: TRBJ2-5; D: TRBD2; size: .; DNA: TGCAGTGCCCTGGTCACTAGCGGCGGTGGGACCCAGTACTTC; CDR3: CSALVTSGGGTQYF
V: TRBV28; J: TRBJ1-6; D: .; size: .; DNA: TGTGCCAGCAGTTCTATCCTTACCGCCACGTTTAATTCACCCCTCCACTTT; CDR3: CASSSILTATFNSPLHF
V: TRBV2; J: TRBJ1-2; D: TRBD1; size: .; DNA: TGTGCCAGCAGGGGGACAGTCCAGGGCTACACCTTC; CDR3: CASRGTVQGYTF
V: TRBV20-1; J: TRBJ2-7; D: .; size: .; DNA: TGCAGTGCTAGCGGGAGACCTTACGAGCAGTACTTC; CDR3: CSASGRPYEQYF
V: TRBV5-1; J: TRBJ2-3; D: .; size: .; DNA: TGCGCCAGCAGCCTCAATTGGGGGAGCACAGATACGCAGTATTTT; CDR3: CASSLNWGSTDTQYF
V: TRBV6-5; J: TRBJ2-3; D: .; size: few; DNA: TGTGCCAGCAGTTACTCGATATCTTTGGATTTCCCAGATACGCAGTATTTT; CDR3: CASSYSISLDFPDTQYF
V: TRBV27; J: TRBJ2-1; D: TRBD2; size: few; DNA: TGTGCCAGCAGTTTACCGGGACTAGCGGGAGGGGAGCAGTTCTTC; CDR3: CASSLPGLAGGEQFF
V: TRBV7-9; J: TRBJ2-1; D: .; size: few; DNA: TGTGCCAGCAGCTTACCGGAGGGCCCTTACAATGAGCAGTTCTTC; CDR3: CASSLPEGPYNEQFF
V: TRBV6-1; J: TRBJ2-7; D: TRBD2; size: .; DNA: TGTGCCAGCAGTGAAGGGGCTAGCGGGAGGTACGAGCAGTACTTC; CDR3: CASSEGASGRYEQYF
V: TRBV15; J: TRBJ2-7; D: TRBD1; size: .; DNA: TGTGCCACCAGCCCAAAGGATGGGAGGACAGGGGACTCCTACAATGAGCAGTACTTC; CDR3: CATSPKDGRTGDSYNEQYF
V: TRBV6-2/TRBV6-3; J: TRBJ2-1; D: .; size: .; DNA: TGTGCCACGAGGCTCAATGAGCAGTTCTTC; CDR3: CATRLNEQFF
V: TRBV2; J: TRBJ2-7; D: .; size: .; DNA: TGTGCCAGCAGCAACACAGCCTACGAGCAGTACTTC; CDR3: CASSNTAYEQYF
V: TRBV29-1; J: TRBJ2-7; D: .; size: few; DNA: TGCAGCGTGACCTCGGCAAACAATTTTTCCTACGAGCAGTACTTC; CDR3: CSVTSANNFSYEQYF
V: TRBV20-1; J: TRBJ1-6; D: .; size: few; DNA: TGCAGTGCTACCCAACCAGGACTCCATTCACCCCTCCACTTT; CDR3: CSATQPGLHSPLHF
V: TRBV4-2; J: TRBJ2-1; D: TRBD2; size: .; DNA: TGTGCCAGCAGCCAAGGGCAGCGGGAGGGCCCGTACAATGAGCAGTTCTTC; CDR3: CASSQGQREGPYNEQFF
V: TRBV20-1; J: TRBJ2-3; D: .; size: few; DNA: TGCAGTGCTCCCCATAGCGGTAGAGGAGGAGATACGCAGTATTTT; CDR3: CSAPHSGRGGDTQYF
V: TRBV12-3/TRBV12-4; J: TRBJ2-7; D: TRBD1; size: few; DNA: TGTGCCAGCAGACAGACAGGGGCTTTCGACGAGCAGTACTTC; CDR3: CASRQTGAFDEQYF
V: TRBV20-1; J: TRBJ2-7; D: .; size: .; DNA: TGCAGTGTCCTCGGAGGCGAGTTCTACGAGCAGTACTTC; CDR3: CSVLGGEFYEQYF
V: TRBV7-6; J: TRBJ2-3; D: .; size: few; DNA: TGTGCCAGCAGCTCCGAAGGTGGTCGGCAGGGTTGGGATACGCAGTATTTT; CDR3: CASSSEGGRQGWDTQYF
V: TRBV29-1; J: TRBJ2-7; D: .; size: .; DNA: TGCAGCGGCCGGGACTTCTACGAGCAGTACTTC; CDR3: CSGRDFYEQYF
V: TRBV5-1; J: TRBJ2-1; D: TRBD1; size: .; DNA: TGCGCCAGCAGCTTTAGGGACAGGGAAGGAAGGGTCCCCAACAATGAGCAGTTCTTC; CDR3: CASSFRDREGRVPNNEQFF
V: TRBV18; J: TRBJ2-3; D: TRBD1; size: .; DNA: TGTGCCAGCTCGCGGTGGGACAGTGACACAGATACGCAGTATTTT; CDR3: CASSRWDSDTDTQYF
V: TRBV11-2; J: TRBJ1-2; D: .; size: .; DNA: TGTGCCAGCAGCTTAGGGGGCCCGGAGAGGGGTTACACCTTC; CDR3: CASSLGGPERGYTF
V: TRBV27; J: TRBJ1-2; D: .; size: once; DNA: TGTGCCAGCAGCACGAGGACGACTGGTGGCTACACCTTC; CDR3: CASSTRTTGGYTF
V: TRBV9; J: TRBJ2-1; D: TRBD2; size: few; DNA: TGTGCCAGCAGTTCGACTAGCAGCAATGAGCAGTTCTTC; CDR3: CASSSTSSNEQFF
V: TRBV29-1; J: TRBJ2-5; D: .; size: .; DNA: TGCAGCGTTGCAGGGGTAGAAGAGACCCAGTACTTC; CDR3: CSVAGVEETQYF
V: TRBV20-1; J: TRBJ2-7; D: .; size: .; DNA: TGCAGTGCTAGAATGCTCTCCTCCAACGAGCAGTACTTC; CDR3: CSARMLSSNEQYF
V: TRBV4-1; J: TRBJ2-3; D: .; size: .; DNA: TGCGCCAGCAGCCAGGGGTCCCTCACAGATACGCAGTATTTT; CDR3: CASSQGSLTDTQYF
V: TRBV5-6; J: TRBJ2-7; D: TRBD1; size: .; DNA: TGTGCCAGCAGCCCAGACAGACAGGGTCTCAACGAGCAGTACTTC; CDR3: CASSPDRQGLNEQYF
V: TRBV7-3; J: TRBJ2-3; D: .; size: .; DNA: TGTGCCAGCAGCCCAGTAGCTCGGGTGGGCTACACAGATACGCAGTATTTT; CDR3: CASSPVARVGYTDTQYF
V: TRBV7-8; J: TRBJ2-5; D: .; size: .; DNA: TGTGCCAGCCCCCCCGCGACCTATCCAGAGACCCAGTACTTC; CDR3: CASPPATYPETQYF
V: TRBV14; J: TRBJ2-1; D: .; size: few; DNA: TGTGCCAGCAGCCAAGATAGAGGACGCGAGCAGTTCTTC; CDR3: CASSQDRGREQFF
V: TRBV9; J: TRBJ1-1; D: .; size: .; DNA: TGTGCCAGCAGCGTAGGTAGTCTCCGGGACCCGATGACTGAAGCTTTCTTT; CDR3: CASSVGSLRDPMTEAFF
V: TRBV7-9; J: TRBJ2-1; D: .; size: once; DNA: TGTGCCAGCACCTTATTTGCCAATGAGCAGTTCTTC; CDR3: CASTLFANEQFF